Listed below are T cell receptor beta chains from one sample, sequenced in a study of blood T cells in healthy people across ages. TCRdb used MiXCR to reprocess the 5' RACE reads, holding one entry per CDR3 protein. The sample holds 760,000 or so distinct CDR3 sequences; approximately 25% are singletons and the top ten take just under 9.5%. A further study also used this sample, focusing on T cells of mothers and their children.

Sequenced input: blood. These receptor sequences come from a boy between 10 and 17 years old in good health. CDR3s include the opening cysteine and the closing phenylalanine or tryptophan. Fields, in order: V gene, clone size, J gene, D gene, CDR3 DNA, CDR3 protein. The D gene is left open where the match is weak. Size is stated for part of the rows, as once, few or many counts, or as a class when the clone is expanded.

V: TRBV7-2; size: .; J: TRBJ2-5; D: .; DNA: TGTGCCAGCAGCTTAGTGGACGGGGGAGAGACCCAGTACTTC; CDR3: CASSLVDGGETQYF
V: TRBV7-3; size: .; J: TRBJ2-4; D: .; DNA: TGTGCCAGCAGCTTCTCCCAGGGGAACATTCAGTACTTC; CDR3: CASSFSQGNIQYF
V: TRBV2; size: .; J: TRBJ2-7; D: TRBD2; DNA: TGTGCCAGCAGTGATGGCGGACTAGCGATGAACGAGCAGTACTTC; CDR3: CASSDGGLAMNEQYF
V: TRBV7-2; size: few; J: TRBJ2-5; D: TRBD1; DNA: TGTGCCAGCATGCTAGACAGGGTAGAGACCCAGTACTTC; CDR3: CASMLDRVETQYF
V: TRBV4-3; size: .; J: TRBJ2-7; D: .; DNA: TGCGCCAGCAGCCAAGATAGGACACTTGGGAGCTACGAGCAGTACTTC; CDR3: CASSQDRTLGSYEQYF
V: TRBV28; size: few; J: TRBJ2-1; D: TRBD2; DNA: TGTGCCAGCGGAGGGGGACTAGTTGGAGAAAATGAGCAGTTCTTC; CDR3: CASGGGLVGENEQFF
V: TRBV12-3/TRBV12-4; size: .; J: TRBJ1-1; D: .; DNA: TGTGCCAGCAAAAGGGGGTACACTGAAGCTTTCTTT; CDR3: CASKRGYTEAFF
V: TRBV24-1; size: few; J: TRBJ2-5; D: TRBD2; DNA: TGTGCCACCAGTGATTTTAGCGGGGGTGGGCAAGAGACCCAGTACTTC; CDR3: CATSDFSGGGQETQYF
V: TRBV11-2; size: few; J: TRBJ2-7; D: .; DNA: TGTGCCAGCAGCCCGCGGCGGGGCTTCCTTACTTCATACGAGCAGTACTTC; CDR3: CASSPRRGFLTSYEQYF
V: TRBV29-1; size: few; J: TRBJ1-2; D: .; DNA: TGCAGCGTGCGGACAGCCGGCTACACCTTC; CDR3: CSVRTAGYTF
V: TRBV12-3/TRBV12-4; size: .; J: TRBJ1-2; D: TRBD1; DNA: TGTGCCAGCAGTTTTCTCCCAGACAGGGGGCGCTTATGGTATGGCTACACCTTC; CDR3: CASSFLPDRGRLWYGYTF
V: TRBV5-1; size: few; J: TRBJ1-2; D: .; DNA: TGCGCCAGCAGCTTGATGGCAGACCTCGGCTACACCTTC; CDR3: CASSLMADLGYTF
V: TRBV6-6; size: .; J: TRBJ2-5; D: .; DNA: TGTGCCAGCAGTTACTCTGAGGAGACCCAGTACTTC; CDR3: CASSYSEETQYF
V: TRBV5-5; size: few; J: TRBJ1-4; D: .; DNA: TGTGCCAGCAGCTTGGAACAGCGGAGCGAAAAACTGTTTTTT; CDR3: CASSLEQRSEKLFF
V: TRBV7-8; size: few; J: TRBJ2-7; D: TRBD2; DNA: TGTGCCAGCAGCCCCCTAGCGGACACCTCCTACGAGCAGTACTTC; CDR3: CASSPLADTSYEQYF
V: TRBV7-8; size: .; J: TRBJ2-5; D: .; DNA: TGTGCCAGCAGCACTATCCGGGACGAAGGGACCCAGTACTTC; CDR3: CASSTIRDEGTQYF
V: TRBV6-2/TRBV6-3; size: few; J: TRBJ2-1; D: TRBD2; DNA: TGTGCCAGCAGTTCGGGACTAGCGAGTAATGAGCAGTTCTTC; CDR3: CASSSGLASNEQFF
V: TRBV7-9; size: few; J: TRBJ2-1; D: TRBD1; DNA: TGTGCCAGCTCCGACCTTAATTTGGACAGGGGAAAGAATGAGCAGTTCTTC; CDR3: CASSDLNLDRGKNEQFF
V: TRBV20-1; size: few; J: TRBJ1-2; D: .; DNA: TGCAGTGCAATACCGGACGCTTATGGCTACACCTTC; CDR3: CSAIPDAYGYTF
V: TRBV5-5; size: few; J: TRBJ2-7; D: .; DNA: TGTGCCAGCGCCTGGGGGGCGGGAACCACCTACGAGCAGTACTTC; CDR3: CASAWGAGTTYEQYF
V: TRBV3-1; size: .; J: TRBJ2-1; D: .; DNA: TGTGCCAGCAGCCAAACCCATATAACAGGGAATGAGCAGTTCTTC; CDR3: CASSQTHITGNEQFF
V: TRBV20-1; size: once; J: TRBJ2-5; D: .; DNA: TGCAGTGCTAGAGTGACTCCCTCGATGACCCAGTACTTC; CDR3: CSARVTPSMTQYF
V: TRBV29-1; size: few; J: TRBJ2-7; D: TRBD2; DNA: TGCAGCGTTGAAGCGCCCGCTAGCGGGACTACCTACGAGCAGTACTTC; CDR3: CSVEAPASGTTYEQYF
V: TRBV4-1; size: .; J: TRBJ2-5; D: .; DNA: TGCGCCAGCAGCCAAGAAACGGGGTTGGGAGAGACCCAGTACTTC; CDR3: CASSQETGLGETQYF
V: TRBV11-2; size: .; J: TRBJ1-4; D: .; DNA: TGTGCCAGCAGCGATGCTACCTCGGCGGGCGAAAAACTGTTTTTT; CDR3: CASSDATSAGEKLFF
V: TRBV28; size: .; J: TRBJ1-1; D: TRBD1; DNA: TGTGCCAGCAGTTTAGCCGTGGGACAGCTCTTGAACACTGAAGCTTTCTTT; CDR3: CASSLAVGQLLNTEAFF
V: TRBV3-1; size: few; J: TRBJ2-5; D: .; DNA: TGTGCCAGCAGCCGGAATGGACTTCCAGAGACCCAGTACTTC; CDR3: CASSRNGLPETQYF
V: TRBV29-1; size: few; J: TRBJ2-7; D: .; DNA: TGCAGCGTTTCGAGAGCGGTGGGCTACGAGCAGTACTTC; CDR3: CSVSRAVGYEQYF
V: TRBV7-6; size: few; J: TRBJ2-7; D: .; DNA: TGTGCCAGCAGCTTAGACGGCCACCTGACCTACGAGCAGTACTTC; CDR3: CASSLDGHLTYEQYF
V: TRBV7-2; size: .; J: TRBJ1-2; D: .; DNA: TGTGCCAGCAGCCCTTCGGGTCCGAAGAACTATGGCTACACCTTC; CDR3: CASSPSGPKNYGYTF
V: TRBV6-2/TRBV6-3; size: .; J: TRBJ2-4; D: TRBD2; DNA: TGTGCCAGCGGGGCTAGCGGGGCTTCCAAAAACATTCAGTACTTC; CDR3: CASGASGASKNIQYF
V: TRBV10-3; size: .; J: TRBJ2-2; D: .; DNA: TGTGCCATCAGACAGGGGAACACCGGGGAGCTGTTTTTT; CDR3: CAIRQGNTGELFF
V: TRBV9; size: .; J: TRBJ1-2; D: .; DNA: TGTGCCAGCAGCGTAGCCCCCGGTTCGGCCTATGGCTACACCTTC; CDR3: CASSVAPGSAYGYTF
V: TRBV6-1; size: .; J: TRBJ2-5; D: TRBD1; DNA: TGTGCCAGCAGTGACCTCAGGGGGCCACAGGAGACCCAGTACTTC; CDR3: CASSDLRGPQETQYF
V: TRBV5-1; size: .; J: TRBJ2-6; D: .; DNA: TGCGCCAGCAGGGCTTACCAGCTCTCTGGGGCCAACGTCCTGACTTTC; CDR3: CASRAYQLSGANVLTF
V: TRBV12-3/TRBV12-4; size: .; J: TRBJ1-4; D: .; DNA: TGTGCCAGCAGTGCCGGGTCAACTAATGAAAAACTGTTTTTT; CDR3: CASSAGSTNEKLFF
V: TRBV7-8; size: .; J: TRBJ2-1; D: TRBD2; DNA: TGTGCCAGCAGCTCAGCGCCGGGACTACTATACAATGAGCAGTTCTTC; CDR3: CASSSAPGLLYNEQFF
V: TRBV29-1; size: many; J: TRBJ2-3; D: .; DNA: TGCAGCGTTGATCCGGGCACAGATACGCAGTATTTT; CDR3: CSVDPGTDTQYF
V: TRBV28; size: few; J: TRBJ1-2; D: .; DNA: TGTGCCAGCAGTCAAGACACCGTCCGCTATGGCTACACCTTC; CDR3: CASSQDTVRYGYTF
V: TRBV5-6; size: .; J: TRBJ2-7; D: TRBD2; DNA: TGTGCCAGCAGCTTTACAAGCGGGGGAACCTACGAGCAGTACTTC; CDR3: CASSFTSGGTYEQYF
V: TRBV4-2; size: few; J: TRBJ2-1; D: TRBD2; DNA: TGTGCCAGCAGCCGAAAACCGGGACTAGCGGACTACAATGAGCAGTTCTTC; CDR3: CASSRKPGLADYNEQFF
V: TRBV7-8; size: .; J: TRBJ1-1; D: .; DNA: TGTGCCAGCCGTGTCAGGGGCACCTCGGAGGGGACTGAAGCTTTCTTT; CDR3: CASRVRGTSEGTEAFF
V: TRBV7-2; size: .; J: TRBJ1-5; D: .; DNA: TGTGCCAGCAGCTTAAATGGATATCAGCCCCAGCATTTT; CDR3: CASSLNGYQPQHF
V: TRBV4-3; size: .; J: TRBJ2-4; D: .; DNA: TGCGCCAGCAGCCAAGATCTGGTGACGAACAAAAACATTCAGTACTTC; CDR3: CASSQDLVTNKNIQYF
V: TRBV7-3; size: .; J: TRBJ1-4; D: .; DNA: TGCGCCAGCAGCGTGACGGGGGCAGTGCCGGGGGAAAAACTGTTTTTT; CDR3: CASSVTGAVPGEKLFF
V: TRBV6-1; size: .; J: TRBJ2-1; D: TRBD2; DNA: TGTGCCAGCATCCTCATACTAGCGGGGGATTACAATGAGCAGTTCTTC; CDR3: CASILILAGDYNEQFF
V: TRBV4-1; size: .; J: TRBJ2-5; D: .; DNA: TGCGCCAGCAGCCTCGGTAGCGGACCACGGGAAGAGACCCAGTACTTC; CDR3: CASSLGSGPREETQYF
V: TRBV24-1; size: .; J: TRBJ2-3; D: TRBD2; DNA: TGTGCCACCAGTGACTTCGAGGGACTAGCGGGGTACACAGATACGCAGTATTTT; CDR3: CATSDFEGLAGYTDTQYF
V: TRBV7-2; size: few; J: TRBJ1-4; D: .; DNA: TGTGCCAGCAGCTTTGAGTGGGGTAATGAAAAACTGTTTTTT; CDR3: CASSFEWGNEKLFF
V: TRBV24-1; size: .; J: TRBJ2-3; D: .; DNA: TGTGCCACCAGTGATTTGGGGAACAAGGGGACAGATACGCAGTATTTT; CDR3: CATSDLGNKGTDTQYF
V: TRBV6-1; size: few; J: TRBJ2-1; D: .; DNA: TGTGCCAGCAGCGGGGCCCCGGGGGACAATGAGCAGTTCTTC; CDR3: CASSGAPGDNEQFF
V: TRBV28; size: few; J: TRBJ2-5; D: TRBD2; DNA: TGTGCCAGCAGCATACGGGCTGGTCGGGGGGAAGAGACCCAGTACTTC; CDR3: CASSIRAGRGEETQYF
V: TRBV20-1; size: .; J: TRBJ2-7; D: .; DNA: TGCAGTGCTAGCGCCTCTGACAGCTTATACGAGCAGTACTTC; CDR3: CSASASDSLYEQYF
V: TRBV20-1; size: .; J: TRBJ1-5; D: .; DNA: TGCAGTGCTAGGCCCCGACCGTATGCCGAGCATTTT; CDR3: CSARPRPYAEHF
V: TRBV28; size: .; J: TRBJ1-2; D: .; DNA: TGTGCCAGCAGACCGTCCGGGACAAACGCCTATGGCTACACCTTC; CDR3: CASRPSGTNAYGYTF
V: TRBV20-1; size: .; J: TRBJ2-1; D: .; DNA: TGCAGTGCTAGAGGGGTATATGAGCAGTTCTTC; CDR3: CSARGVYEQFF
V: TRBV7-2; size: .; J: TRBJ2-7; D: .; DNA: TGTGCCAGCAGCGAAGGAACGGGGCCCTACGAGCAGTACTTC; CDR3: CASSEGTGPYEQYF
V: TRBV12-3/TRBV12-4; size: .; J: TRBJ2-1; D: .; DNA: TGTGCCAGCAGTTTAAGGGGGGCTGAGCAGTTCTTC; CDR3: CASSLRGAEQFF
V: TRBV29-1; size: few; J: TRBJ1-1; D: .; DNA: TGCAGCGTTGAGGCCCTTTTAGCAGTCGACACTGAAGCTTTCTTT; CDR3: CSVEALLAVDTEAFF
V: TRBV25-1; size: .; J: TRBJ2-2; D: .; DNA: TGTGCCAGCAGTGAATGGTTTGTAGCTTCGAACACCGGGGAGCTGTTTTTT; CDR3: CASSEWFVASNTGELFF